This TCR beta chain was obtained from a study of T cell clones after liver transplantation. Study-wide context: A pre-transplant mixed lymphocyte reaction with TCRbeta sequencing defined graft-donor-reactive clones followed in post-transplant blood. Until 12-24 months post-transplant, subjects got standard immunosuppression and no induction. Patients counted as tolerant after at least one year off all immunosuppression, enzymes not exceeding twice normal.

Sequenced by immunoSEQ multiplex PCR; TCRdb stores in-frame clones only, minus some. This sample carries more than 95,000 clones, 75% to 85% of them seen once, and the ten largest clones take roughly 0.9%. Notes on the study in general: Graft donor-reactive T cells may have migrated into the graft rather than being deleted.

V was pared by 5 bases and J by 6 bases, with 17 bases between. In germline, CDR1 is SGHTA, CDR2 FQGNSA. The CDR3 is 14 residues long. A word on this clone: The antigen is not known.

V and J are TRBV7-2 and TRBJ2-7; D is undetermined. This material consisted of CD4+ T cells from blood, taken before liver transplant. The sequence was collected from a human donor who received a liver transplant. The CDR3 nucleotides are TGTGCCAGCAGCCACCGGCACAGCACCGGCGAGCAGTACTTC. Translation gives CASSHRHSTGEQYF.